The rows below give T cell receptor beta chains drawn from one sample of a study of blood T cell repertoires in COVID-19. Assay: immunoSEQ multiplex PCR; the TCRdb copy retains only in-frame clones and omits some. The profile shows roughly 87,000 clones, roughly 86% of them singletons. Sequencing was performed on peripheral blood. Source of these receptors: a man in his forties with acute or convalescent COVID-19. Each CDR3 is given with its conserved first and last residue. The order of the fields is J gene, D gene, clone size, V gene, CDR3 DNA, CDR3 protein. The D gene is left open where the match is weak. Expanded clones are given a class, and other clones once, few, many or no size at all.

>TRBJ1-3|.|.|TRBV7-2
TGTGCCAGCAGTCTGAGTCAGGGGTATGGAAACACCATATATTTT
CASSLSQGYGNTIYF
>TRBJ2-7|TRBD1|.|TRBV29-1
TGCAGCGCCTCCGGGACAGAATACGAGCAGTACTTC
CSASGTEYEQYF
>TRBJ1-1|TRBD1|.|TRBV5-4
TGTGCCAGCAGCCTAGGGACAGGGTTAGGTTCGACTGAAGCTTTCTTT
CASSLGTGLGSTEAFF
>TRBJ2-3|.|.|TRBV4-2
TGTGCCAGCAGCCAACTTCAGGGGGATACGCAGTATTTT
CASSQLQGDTQYF
>TRBJ1-2|.|.|TRBV18
TGTGCCAGCTCACGAGATCCCACGGGGGTGTATGGCTACACCTTC
CASSRDPTGVYGYTF
>TRBJ2-7|TRBD2|.|TRBV7-8
TGTGCCAGCAGCTTAGATGGGGCGGGAGGGCAATTTTTCACCTACGAGCAGTACTTC
CASSLDGAGGQFFTYEQYF
>TRBJ2-2|.|once|TRBV19
TGTGCCAGTACCAAACCAAAGGCAGGGGACACCGGGGAGCTGTTTTTT
CASTKPKAGDTGELFF
>TRBJ1-1|.|once|TRBV25-1
TGTGCCAGCAGTTCCGGACTATTGGGCCTCGTTGCGGGCACTGAAGCTTTCTTT
CASSSGLLGLVAGTEAFF
>TRBJ2-3|TRBD2|.|TRBV20-1
TGCAGTGCTAGTTGGACGGGGGGGACAGATACGCAGTATTTT
CSASWTGGTDTQYF
>TRBJ1-5|.|.|TRBV5-6
TGTGCCAGCAGCTTGGGGACAGCCGTGGATCAGCCCCAGCATTTT
CASSLGTAVDQPQHF
>TRBJ2-5|TRBD1|.|TRBV2
TGTGCCAGCAATCCTGACAGGGGAGAGACCCAGTACTTC
CASNPDRGETQYF
>TRBJ2-7|.|.|TRBV6-1
TGTGCCAGCAGTGAACTGAAGGGGGTCTACGAGCAGTACTTC
CASSELKGVYEQYF
>TRBJ2-4|TRBD2|once|TRBV30
TGTGCCTGGAACAAAGCGGGGGGTGCCAAAAACATTCAGTACTTC
CAWNKAGGAKNIQYF
>TRBJ1-1|TRBD1|.|TRBV5-6
TGTGCCAGCAGCCTAGTTACAGGGGGATCTAGCACTGAAGCTTTCTTT
CASSLVTGGSSTEAFF
>TRBJ2-7|TRBD2|.|TRBV5-6
TGTGCCAGCATCGCTAGCGGGAAATCCCACGAGCAGTACTTC
CASIASGKSHEQYF
>TRBJ2-1|TRBD2|.|TRBV30
TGTGCCTGGAGTGCCTTGGGGCGGGAGGATGTTGAGCAGTTCTTC
CAWSALGREDVEQFF
>TRBJ1-1|.|.|TRBV9
TGTGCCAGCAGCGTAGAAAGGGGAGGCACTGAAGCTTTCTTT
CASSVERGGTEAFF
>TRBJ2-1|TRBD1|.|TRBV10-2
TGCGCCAGCATAGAACAGGGGAAGTACAATGAGCAGTTCTTC
CASIEQGKYNEQFF
>TRBJ1-1|.|.|TRBV5-1
TGCGCCAGCAGCTTGGCAGTGAACACTGAAGCTTTCTTT
CASSLAVNTEAFF
>TRBJ1-5|.|.|TRBV6-5
TGTGCCAGCAGTTCCACAGGGTTTAGCAATCAGCCCCAGCATTTT
CASSSTGFSNQPQHF
>TRBJ2-3|TRBD1|.|TRBV6-6
TGTGCCAGCAGCTCCGGACAGGGGGCTATTGTGTATTTT
CASSSGQGAIVYF
>TRBJ1-1|TRBD1|few|TRBV4-3
TGCGCCAGCAGCCAAGATCGGACAGGGGGCCGGGTAGCTTTCTTT
CASSQDRTGGRVAFF
>TRBJ1-2|.|once|TRBV5-6
TGTGCCAGCACCACGACAGGTTATGGCTACACCTTC
CASTTTGYGYTF
>TRBJ1-1|.|.|TRBV7-6
TGTGCCAGCAGCTTGGACACGGGCCCCCGAAGAACTGAAGCTTTCTTT
CASSLDTGPRRTEAFF
>TRBJ2-3|TRBD1|.|TRBV2
TGTGCCAGCAGTCTGGGACAGGGCACAGATACGCAGTATTTT
CASSLGQGTDTQYF
>TRBJ2-1|TRBD2|few|TRBV7-8
TGTGCCAGCAGCTCCCGGACTAGCGTCAGGGAGCAGTTCTTC
CASSSRTSVREQFF
>TRBJ2-1|.|.|TRBV6-5
TGTGCCAGCAGCCCAATAGGGGATGAGCAGTTCTTC
CASSPIGDEQFF
>TRBJ2-3|TRBD2|.|TRBV30
TGTGCCTGGAGGCCCGGGGGGGCAGATACGCAGTATTTT
CAWRPGGADTQYF
>TRBJ1-1|.|.|TRBV7-2
TGTGCCAGCAGCTTAAAGCGGGGGAACACTGAAGCTTTCTTT
CASSLKRGNTEAFF
>TRBJ2-3|TRBD1|once|TRBV6-5
TGTGCCACCTTCGGGTACAGGGGGACCACAGATACGCAGTATTTT
CATFGYRGTTDTQYF
>TRBJ2-1|TRBD1|.|TRBV7-6
TGTGCCAGCAGCTTAGCTGCCCGGACAGGGACGGGCATAGCCCATGAGCAGTTCTTC
CASSLAARTGTGIAHEQFF
>TRBJ2-1|TRBD1|.|TRBV18
TGTGCCAGCTCACTCACTCCGGGACAGGCCGTCAATGAGCAGTTCTTC
CASSLTPGQAVNEQFF
>TRBJ2-1|TRBD2|.|TRBV18
TGTGCCAGCTCACCAATTAAACTAGCGGGGGTCCTCAATGAGCAGTTCTTC
CASSPIKLAGVLNEQFF
>TRBJ2-1|TRBD1|.|TRBV7-2
TGTGCCAGCAGCGACAGGGTTAATGAGCAGTTCTTC
CASSDRVNEQFF
>TRBJ2-3|TRBD2|.|TRBV11-2
TGTGCCAGCAGCTTAGCTCGGGGAGCGGGAGTTGGGGATACGCAGTATTTT
CASSLARGAGVGDTQYF
>TRBJ2-7|TRBD2|.|TRBV7-2
TGTGCCAGCAGCTTAGTCTTTTCGCGGGGGGGAACCGAGCAGTACTTC
CASSLVFSRGGTEQYF
>TRBJ2-1|TRBD2|.|TRBV6-2/TRBV6-3
TGTGCCAGCAGTATAGCGGGAGTGGGAAATGAGCAGTTCTTC
CASSIAGVGNEQFF
>TRBJ1-2|.|once|TRBV25-1
TGTGCCAGCAGTGAATGGGCAGGGGTGGACTATGGCTACACCTTC
CASSEWAGVDYGYTF
>TRBJ1-5|TRBD1|.|TRBV7-3
TGTGCCAGCAGCCCCTCTTCCGGACAGGGGGTTCAGCCCCAGCATTTT
CASSPSSGQGVQPQHF
>TRBJ1-2|.|.|TRBV30
TGTGCCTGGATGGACAGTAGGGGCTATGGCTACACCTTC
CAWMDSRGYGYTF
>TRBJ2-7|.|.|TRBV5-1
TGCGCCAGCAGCTTACAGGGGAGGTACGAGCAGTACTTC
CASSLQGRYEQYF
>TRBJ2-7|.|medium-sized|TRBV14
TGTGCCAGCAGCCTTTTGGGGCAGGGCCGGTCAATTTTC
CASSLLGQGRSIF
>TRBJ1-2|.|once|TRBV3-1/TRBV3-2
TGTGCCAGCAGCCAAGAACTCGGCTACACCTTC
CASSQELGYTF
>TRBJ1-6|.|.|TRBV6-5
TGTGCCAGCAGCCTGGGGGGGTCTCCCCACTTT
CASSLGGSPHF
>TRBJ2-7|.|.|TRBV6-2/TRBV6-3
TGTGCCAGCAGTTACTCTACGGGTGTCGTCGAGCAGTACTTC
CASSYSTGVVEQYF
>TRBJ1-6|.|.|TRBV18
TGTGCCAGCTCACTCGAGAATTCACCCCTCCACTTT
CASSLENSPLHF
>TRBJ2-5|TRBD1|.|TRBV11-1
TGTGCCAGCAGCCTAGAGAGAGGACAGGGTGGGGAGACCCAGTACTTC
CASSLERGQGGETQYF
>TRBJ1-5|.|.|TRBV9
TGTGCCAGCAGCGTATCGGGGTCTGGGAATCAGCCCCAGCATTTT
CASSVSGSGNQPQHF
>TRBJ1-6|.|.|TRBV11-2
TGTGCCAGCACCCCATCCGGACAGAGAAATTCACCCCTCCACTTT
CASTPSGQRNSPLHF
>TRBJ2-1|.|.|TRBV6-4
TGTGCCAGCCATCCTACCGGACTCCCCAATGAGCAGTTCTTC
CASHPTGLPNEQFF
>TRBJ2-3|.|.|TRBV5-1
TGCGCCAGCAGCGCTCTAGCGACAGATACGCAGTATTTT
CASSALATDTQYF